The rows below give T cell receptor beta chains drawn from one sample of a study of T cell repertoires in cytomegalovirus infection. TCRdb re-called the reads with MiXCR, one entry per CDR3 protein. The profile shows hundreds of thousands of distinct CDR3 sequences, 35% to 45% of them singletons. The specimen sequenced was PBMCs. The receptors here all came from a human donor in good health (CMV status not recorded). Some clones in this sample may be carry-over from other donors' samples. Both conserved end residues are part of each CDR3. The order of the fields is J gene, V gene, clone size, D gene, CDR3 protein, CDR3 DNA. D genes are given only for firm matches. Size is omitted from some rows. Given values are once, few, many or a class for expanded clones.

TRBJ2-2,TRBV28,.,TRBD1,CASSLSGQGADTGELFF,TGTGCCAGCAGTTTATCCGGACAGGGGGCCGACACCGGGGAGCTGTTTTTT
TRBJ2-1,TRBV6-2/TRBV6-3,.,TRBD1,CASSYPDRAVHNEQFF,TGTGCCAGCAGTTATCCGGACAGGGCAGTACACAATGAGCAGTTCTTC
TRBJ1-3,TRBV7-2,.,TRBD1,CASSLGPTGAGNTIYF,TGTGCCAGCAGCTTAGGACCGACAGGGGCTGGAAACACCATATATTTT
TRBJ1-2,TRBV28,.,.,CASSFITPGKSGGYTF,TGTGCCAGCAGTTTCATCACCCCGGGTAAATCCGGTGGCTACACCTTC
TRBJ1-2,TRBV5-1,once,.,CASSLGAGSPQSGYTF,TGCGCCAGCAGCTTGGGGGCAGGATCCCCCCAGAGTGGCTACACCTTC
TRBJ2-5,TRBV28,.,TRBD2,CASSLSASGGVRETQYF,TGTGCCAGCAGTTTATCGGCTAGCGGGGGGGTCCGAGAGACCCAGTACTTC
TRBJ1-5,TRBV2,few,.,CASSEVRSQPQHF,TGTGCCAGCAGTGAAGTTAGGAGTCAGCCCCAGCATTTT
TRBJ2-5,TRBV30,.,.,CAWSWRAVQETQYF,TGTGCCTGGAGTTGGAGAGCGGTCCAAGAGACCCAGTACTTC
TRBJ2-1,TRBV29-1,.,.,CSVVGGAAYNEQFF,TGCAGCGTTGTGGGGGGGGCCGCGTACAATGAGCAGTTCTTC
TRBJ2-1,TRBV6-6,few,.,CASSRAWDSGEQFF,TGTGCCAGCAGTAGGGCATGGGACTCCGGTGAGCAGTTCTTC
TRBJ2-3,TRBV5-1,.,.,CASSFQGSTDTQYF,TGCGCCAGCAGCTTCCAGGGGAGCACAGATACGCAGTATTTT
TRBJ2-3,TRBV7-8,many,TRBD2,CASSLSGSTTDTQYF,TGTGCCAGCAGCTTAAGCGGGAGTACAACAGATACGCAGTATTTT
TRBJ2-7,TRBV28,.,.,CASSLETAAISYEQYF,TGTGCCAGCAGTCTCGAGACGGCCGCAATCTCCTACGAGCAGTACTTC
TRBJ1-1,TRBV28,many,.,CASSLLGGNTEAFF,TGTGCCAGCAGTTTATTGGGGGGGAACACTGAAGCTTTCTTT
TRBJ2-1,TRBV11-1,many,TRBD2,CASRRGLASEQFF,TGTGCCAGCAGACGCGGACTAGCGTCCGAGCAGTTCTTC
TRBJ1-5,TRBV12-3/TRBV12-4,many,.,CASSPKGGNQPQHF,TGTGCCAGCAGCCCCAAGGGGGGGAATCAGCCCCAGCATTTT
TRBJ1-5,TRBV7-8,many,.,CASSFVTGANSNQPQHF,TGTGCCAGCAGCTTCGTGACGGGGGCTAATAGCAATCAGCCCCAGCATTTT
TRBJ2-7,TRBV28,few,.,CASSLDPVSYEQYF,TGTGCCAGCAGTTTAGATCCGGTCTCCTACGAGCAGTACTTC
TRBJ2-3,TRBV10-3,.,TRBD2,CAISRERTGTGTSSRTDTQYF,TGTGCCATCTCTCGGGAACGCACAGGTACCGGGACTAGCTCGCGTACAGATACGCAGTATTTT
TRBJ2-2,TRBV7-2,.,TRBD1,CASSLVGQGQGRHTGELFF,TGTGCCAGCAGCTTAGTTGGCCAGGGACAGGGAAGGCACACCGGGGAGCTGTTTTTT
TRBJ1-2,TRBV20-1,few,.,CSARDGSAYGYTF,TGCAGTGCTAGAGATGGAAGCGCCTATGGCTACACCTTC
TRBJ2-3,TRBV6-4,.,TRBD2,CASSDLAGGQDTQYF,TGTGCCAGCAGTGACCTAGCGGGGGGACAAGATACGCAGTATTTT
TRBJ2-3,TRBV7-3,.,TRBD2,CASSRLASDTQYF,TGTGCCAGCAGCCGACTAGCCTCAGATACGCAGTATTTT
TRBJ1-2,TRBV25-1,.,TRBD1,CASSAFDRGSYGYTF,TGTGCCAGCAGTGCCTTCGACAGGGGCTCCTATGGCTACACCTTC
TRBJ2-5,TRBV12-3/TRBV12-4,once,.,CASSHRGRGETQHF,TGTGCCAGCAGTCACCGGGGCCGCGGCGAGACCCAGCACTTC
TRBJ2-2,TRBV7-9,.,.,CASSIRQESNTGELFF,TGTGCCAGCAGCATTCGACAGGAATCGAACACCGGGGAGCTGTTTTTT
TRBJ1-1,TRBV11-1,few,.,CASSLRIWGNTEAFF,TGTGCCAGCAGCCTAAGGATTTGGGGGAACACTGAAGCTTTCTTT
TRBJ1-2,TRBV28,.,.,CASRGHGNNYGYTF,TGTGCCAGCAGGGGACATGGAAATAACTATGGCTACACCTTC
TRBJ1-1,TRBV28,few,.,CASAGSARVGAEAFF,TGTGCCAGCGCAGGCTCAGCGAGGGTGGGAGCTGAAGCTTTCTTT
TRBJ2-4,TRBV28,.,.,CASSRSLAKNIQYF,TGTGCCAGCAGTAGATCTTTAGCCAAAAACATTCAGTACTTC
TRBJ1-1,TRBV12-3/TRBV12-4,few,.,CASSLEGSNTEAFF,TGTGCCAGCAGTTTAGAAGGGTCGAACACTGAAGCTTTCTTT
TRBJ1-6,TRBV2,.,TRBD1,CASRATGGEPPLHF,TGTGCCAGCAGGGCCACAGGGGGCGAGCCACCCCTCCACTTT
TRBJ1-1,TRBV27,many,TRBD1,CASSFGQGLNTEAFF,TGTGCCAGCAGTTTTGGACAGGGACTGAACACTGAAGCTTTCTTT
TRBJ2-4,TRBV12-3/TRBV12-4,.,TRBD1,CASRPGQANIQYF,TGTGCCAGCAGACCGGGACAGGCAAACATTCAGTACTTC
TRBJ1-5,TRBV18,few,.,CASSPVSGANSQPQHF,TGTGCCAGCTCACCAGTCTCGGGGGCCAATAGTCAGCCCCAGCATTTT
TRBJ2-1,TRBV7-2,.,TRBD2,CASSLRLAQSSYNEPFF,TGTGCCAGCAGCTTAAGACTAGCTCAGAGCTCCTACAATGAGCCGTTCTTC
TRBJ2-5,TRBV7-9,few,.,CASSLGSGRMIQETQYF,TGTGCCAGCAGCTTAGGTTCGGGCCGCATGATTCAAGAGACCCAGTACTTC
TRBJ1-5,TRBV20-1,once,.,CSASGGEGPQHF,TGCAGTGCTAGTGGGGGGGAAGGGCCCCAGCATTTT
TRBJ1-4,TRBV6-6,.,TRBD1,CASSVYRGLGEKLFF,TGTGCCAGCAGTGTTTACAGGGGGCTGGGAGAAAAACTGTTTTTT
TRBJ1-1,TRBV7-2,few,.,CASSLVAGQGAFF,TGTGCCAGCAGCTTAGTCGCGGGGCAGGGGGCTTTCTTT
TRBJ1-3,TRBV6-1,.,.,CASSPSETPGNTIYF,TGTGCCAGCAGTCCCTCGGAAACCCCTGGAAACACCATATATTTT
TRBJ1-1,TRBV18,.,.,CSSSPVTHTEAFF,TGTTCCAGCTCACCAGTGACGCACACTGAAGCTTTCTTT
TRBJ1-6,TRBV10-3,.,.,CAISGGEILHF,TGTGCCATCAGTGGAGGGGAGATACTCCACTTT
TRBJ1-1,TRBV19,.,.,CASSISHLNTEAFF,TGTGCCAGTAGTATCTCACACCTGAACACTGAAGCTTTCTTT
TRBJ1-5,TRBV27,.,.,CASSFTGNSSQHF,TGTGCCAGCAGTTTCACCGGGAACTCGTCCCAGCATTTT
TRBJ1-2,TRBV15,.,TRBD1,CATSLTGGTNYGYTF,TGTGCCACCAGCCTGACAGGGGGGACTAACTATGGCTACACCTTC
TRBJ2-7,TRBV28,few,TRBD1,CASSLRFSEGADEQYF,TGTGCCAGCAGTTTGAGGTTTTCAGAGGGGGCCGACGAGCAGTACTTC
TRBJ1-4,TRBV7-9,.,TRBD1,CASSLGQKNEKLFF,TGTGCCAGCAGCCTGGGACAGAAGAATGAAAAACTGTTTTTT
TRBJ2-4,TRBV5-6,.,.,CASSSQGQAQNIQYF,TGTGCCAGCAGCTCACAGGGTCAGGCCCAAAACATTCAGTACTTC
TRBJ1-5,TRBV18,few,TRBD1,CASSTTGNQPQHF,TGTGCCAGCTCAACGACAGGGAATCAGCCCCAGCATTTT
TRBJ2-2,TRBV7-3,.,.,CASSPQVLNTGELFF,TGTGCCAGCAGCCCCCAGGTGCTAAACACCGGGGAGCTGTTTTTT
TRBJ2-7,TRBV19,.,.,CASSTPGGGSYEQYF,TGTGCCAGTAGTACTCCGGGGGGCGGCTCCTACGAGCAGTACTTC
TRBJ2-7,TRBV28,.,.,CASSVLRDRQYF,TGTGCCAGCAGTGTCCTCCGGGACCGGCAGTACTTC
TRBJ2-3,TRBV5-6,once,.,CASSFSSRTDTQYF,TGTGCCAGCAGCTTCTCAAGCAGAACAGATACGCAGTATTTT
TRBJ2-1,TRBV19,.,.,CASSIRTGTHNEQFF,TGTGCCAGTAGTATACGAACCGGTACACACAATGAGCAGTTCTTC
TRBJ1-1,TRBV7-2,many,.,CASSFSTVPGTTEAFF,TGTGCCAGCAGCTTCTCGACAGTCCCAGGGACCACTGAAGCTTTCTTT
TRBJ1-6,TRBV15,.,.,CATSRDGRLNSPLHF,TGTGCCACCAGCAGAGATGGGAGGTTAAATTCACCCCTCCACTTT
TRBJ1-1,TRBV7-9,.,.,CASSFGITEAFF,TGTGCCAGCAGCTTCGGTATCACTGAAGCTTTCTTT
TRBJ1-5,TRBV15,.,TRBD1,CATSRVGAGGLQPQHF,TGTGCCACCAGCAGAGTGGGAGCAGGGGGCCTTCAGCCCCAGCATTTT